Below are 31 T cell receptor beta chains sequenced from a single sample in a study of T cell repertoires in cytomegalovirus infection. TCRdb passed the reads through MiXCR, listing each CDR3 protein once. The data show about 700,000 distinct CDR3 sequences, around 31% seen once. The antigens for these receptors are not known. The sample consisted of cultured PBMCs, taken from culture after CMV antigen stimulation. These receptors all come from a human donor in good health (CMV status not recorded). Some clones in this sample may be carry-over from other donors' samples.

This clonotype was detected many times. V gene TRBV6-5 combines with J gene TRBJ2-7, with 7 bases lining up with TRBD1. CDR1 is MNHEY, CDR2 SVGAGI, per germline. Trimming took 2 bases from V and 3 from J; bases not matched to a gene: 13. The CDR3 length is 17 residues. The CDR3 spells CASSYTLYRGPFYEQYF. CDR3 DNA: TGTGCCAGCAGTTACACCCTCTACAGGGGTCCGTTCTACGAGCAGTACTTC.

This sequence joins TRBV10-3 and TRBJ1-1; TRBD1 might be the D (6 bases). CDR3 length: 15 amino acids. V lost 6 bases, J lost 1 base, and 15 bases lay in between. The germline gives CDR1 ENHRY, CDR2 SYGVKD. The CDR3: CAISDLTGTNTEAFF. Here the CDR3 DNA reads TGTGCCATCAGCGACCTGACAGGAACGAACACTGAAGCTTTCTTT.

The chain has TRBV27 and TRBJ1-4; D is uncertain. The CDR3 extends over 15 amino acids. V lost 4 bases and J 5 bases, leaving 14 bases between the germline ends. CDR1 MNHEY and CDR2 SMNVEV come from the germline V gene (reference sequence). This CDR3 reads CASSSQEGWNEKLFF. The CDR3 DNA is TGTGCCAGCAGTTCCCAGGAAGGATGGAATGAAAAACTGTTTTTT.

This clonotype was recorded at least ten times. V and J are TRBV7-2 and TRBJ2-7; 9 nucleotides line up with TRBD2. The junction had 14 bases not matched to a gene; V was cut back by 5 bases and J by 3 bases. The CDR3 has 17 amino acids. Germline lookup yields CDR1 SGHTA and CDR2 FQGNSA. CDR3 sequence reads: CASSPSLISGSGYEQYF. The CDR3 bases are TGTGCCAGCAGCCCTTCTTTGATTAGCGGGAGTGGCTACGAGCAGTACTTC.

This clonotype has a count of ten or more. The rearrangement uses TRBV7-2 and TRBJ1-2; D uncertain. Per germline, CDR1 SGHTA and CDR2 FQGNSA. CDR3 length: 13 amino acids. V shed 5 bases and J shed 2 bases, with 9 bases lying between them. CDR3 nucleotide sequence: TGTGCCAGCAGCGCCCAGCCCAACTATGGCTACACCTTC. Protein sequence: CASSAQPNYGYTF. The complete variable domain, with remaining parts taken from reference TRBV7-2 and TRBJ1-2, reads GAGVSQSPSNKVTEKGKDVELRCDPISGHTALYWYRQSLGQGLEFLIYFQGNSAPDKSGLPSDRFSAERTGGSVSTLTIQRTQQEDSAVYLCASSAQPNYGYTFGSGTRLTVV.

The chain joins TRBV6-6 to TRBJ1-2, with D unclear. Germline V lookup: CDR1 MNHNY, CDR2 SVGAGI (reference sequence). The CDR3 is 11 residues long. Trimming took off 9 bases at V and 4 bases at J, with 9 bases between the two ends. The CDR3 loop reads CASSNSYGYTF. Written as DNA, the CDR3 is TGTGCCAGTAGCAACAGCTATGGCTACACCTTC.

This chain uses TRBV4-3 with TRBJ2-7; D not resolved. Trimming left V 3 bases short and J 2 bases short, with 11 bases between. The CDR3 is 14 residues long. CDR1 and CDR2 from the germline V gene are LGHNA and YSLEER. CDR3 residues: CASSQNRHTYEQYF. The CDR3 DNA follows: TGCGCCAGCAGCCAGAACAGACATACCTACGAGCAGTACTTC.

This clonotype was recorded at least ten times. The chain is built from TRBV7-2 and TRBJ2-3; D might be TRBD2 (6 bases). Germline V CDR1 and CDR2: SGHTA, FQGNSA. The CDR3 sequence is 17 residues long. Trimming pared 4 bases from V and 0 bases from J, leaving 17 bases between. CDR3 bases: TGTGCCAGCAGCTCCGGGGGTCTAGCGAGAAGCACAGATACGCAGTATTTT. This encodes CASSSGGLARSTDTQYF.

V and J are TRBV20-1 and TRBJ1-1; D perhaps matches TRBD1 (6 bases). Per germline, CDR1 DFQATT and CDR2 SNEGSKA (reference sequence). Trimming removed 6 bases at V and 5 bases at J, with 16 bases between. The CDR3 has 13 residues. The CDR3 sequence: CSAGGGRATEAFF. The CDR3 nucleotides read TGCAGTGCAGGGGGTGGCAGGGCGACTGAAGCTTTCTTT.

This clonotype was recorded a few times. As DNA, the CDR3 is TGTGCCAGCAGCCTGGGGGGGTCAGGGGTCCATCAGCCCCAGCATTTT. Its translation is CASSLGGSGVHQPQHF. The J gene is TRBJ1-5, the V gene TRBV11-2; a possible D gene is TRBD1 (6 bases). This CDR3 spans 16 amino acids. Trimming removed 5 bases at V and 5 bases at J, with 19 bases between. Looked up from germline, CDR1 is SGHAT and CDR2 is FQNNGV.

The CDR3 is CASSVGSGSNEQYF. CDR3 nucleotide sequence: TGTGCCAGCAGTGTCGGAAGCGGGAGCAACGAGCAGTACTTC. This chain uses TRBV6-4 with TRBJ2-7; TRBD2 agrees at 8 bases. V gave up 4 bases and J gave up 5 bases; unmatched junction bases: 7. This CDR3 comprises 14 residues. CDR1 and CDR2 from the germline V gene are MRHNA and SNTAGT.

This clonotype was found a few times. This chain links TRBV7-2 with TRBJ2-5, with D possibly TRBD2 on 6 matching bases. CDR3 length equals 18 residues. CDR1 SGHTA and CDR2 FQGNSA come from the germline V gene. Trimming took 1 base from V and 2 from J, leaving 20 bases between them. The CDR3 DNA reads TGTGCCAGCAGCTTAGAGCTAGGTGCGGGGTGGCGGCAAGAGACCCAGTACTTC. Translated: CASSLELGAGWRQETQYF.

This clonotype was counted only a few times. The rearrangement joins TRBV7-2 to TRBJ1-1, with 11 bases aligning to TRBD1. Trimming removed 7 bases from V and 4 bases from J; junction bases left unmatched: 5. The CDR3 sequence is 14 residues long. Germline loops: CDR1 SGHTA, CDR2 FQGNSA. CDR3 sequence: CASIIGTGGTEAFF. The CDR3 DNA reads TGTGCCAGCATCATAGGGACAGGGGGCACTGAAGCTTTCTTT.

This clonotype was picked up many times. This chain connects TRBV7-2 to TRBJ1-3; D is undetermined. The germline gives CDR1 SGHTA, CDR2 FQGNSA. CDR3 size: 13 residues. V lost 5 bases and J 1 base, leaving 6 bases between the germline ends. CDR3 residues: CASSAQSGNTIYF. The CDR3 DNA reads as TGTGCCAGCAGCGCCCAGTCTGGAAACACCATATATTTT.

The sample holds many counts of this clonotype. CDR3 in amino acids: CASSLELAATTDTQYF. The CDR3 region has the DNA TGTGCCAGCAGCTTAGAACTAGCGGCCACCACAGATACGCAGTATTTT. V gene TRBV7-6 combines with J gene TRBJ2-3, with TRBD2 matching 8 bases. J was trimmed by 2 bases and V by 1 base; bases with no gene match: 5. Per the germline V gene, CDR1 is SGHVS and CDR2 is FNYEAQ. The CDR3 sequence is 16 residues long.

The sample holds one count of this clonotype. V gene TRBV27 combines with J gene TRBJ2-1; D possibly corresponds to TRBD2 (5 bases). Germline loops: CDR1 MNHEY, CDR2 SMNVEV (reference sequence). V lost 6 bases to trimming and J lost 4 bases, with 19 bases between them. The CDR3 runs to 16 residues. CDR3 sequence: CASSLNFRSGYNEQFF. The CDR3 DNA is TGTGCCAGCAGCCTCAACTTTCGCAGCGGTTACAATGAGCAGTTCTTC.

The chain joins TRBV4-1 to TRBJ2-7, with 15 nucleotides matching TRBD2. The CDR3 consists of 15 residues. Trimming at V came to 4 bases and at J to 2 bases, leaving 0 bases not matched to a gene. Germline lookup yields CDR1 MGHRA and CDR2 YSYEKL. CDR3 nucleotide sequence: TGCGCCAGCAGCCGGACTAGCGGGAGGGCCTACGAGCAGTACTTC. The encoded protein is CASSRTSGRAYEQYF.

This clonotype was found many times. The V call is TRBV7-8, the J call TRBJ2-5; 7 bases are a match to TRBD1. Losses at the gene ends were 5 bases for V and 2 bases for J; bases not matched to a gene: 8. The CDR3 is made up of 15 amino acids. Looked up from germline, CDR1 is SGHVS and CDR2 is FQNEAQ. DNA for the CDR3: TGTGCCAGCAGCCCAAATAGGGACAGACAAGAGACCCAGTACTTC. It translates to CASSPNRDRQETQYF. Combining the CDR3 with reference TRBV7-8 and TRBJ2-5 gives the whole variable domain GAGVSQSPRYKVAKRGQDVALRCDPISGHVSLFWYQQALGQGPEFLTYFQNEAQLDKSGLPSDRFFAERPEGSVSTLKIQRTQQEDSAVYLCASSPNRDRQETQYFGPGTRLLVL.

The V gene is TRBV7-9, the J gene TRBJ2-5, with D maybe TRBD1 (6 bases). Deletions cut 4 bases from V and 4 bases from J, with 19 bases between. Germline CDR1 SEHNR, CDR2 FQNEAQ (reference sequence). The CDR3 is made up of 16 amino acids. CDR3 nucleotides: TGTGCCAGCAGCTCCGGACAGTCAGTAGGGGGAGAGACCCAGTACTTC. Translation: CASSSGQSVGGETQYF.

The chain combines TRBV29-1 with TRBJ2-3; D may be TRBD1 (6 bases). Germline V gives CDR1 SQVTM, CDR2 ANQGSEA. CDR3 length: 13 residues. With 3 bases removed from V and 2 bases from J, the gap between germline ends came to 9 bases. The CDR3 sequence: CSVEGADTDTQYF. The CDR3 bases are TGCAGCGTTGAGGGGGCGGACACAGATACGCAGTATTTT.

The V call is TRBV2, the J call TRBJ2-7; 8 bases align to TRBD1. This CDR3 has 13 amino acids. The junction had 9 bases not matched to a gene; V was cut back by 9 bases and J by 5 bases. Germline CDR1 SNHLY, CDR2 FYNNEI. Here the CDR3 DNA reads TGTGCCAGATCGGGAGACAGGGGCGACGAGCAGTACTTC. Translation gives CARSGDRGDEQYF.

This sequence joins TRBV7-6 and TRBJ2-6, with TRBD2 as a possible D gene (5 bases). The CDR3 length is 17 residues. Germline CDR1 and CDR2: SGHVS and FNYEAQ. V lost 5 bases and J 0 bases, leaving 14 bases between the germline ends. The CDR3, as DNA: TGTGCCAGCAGCCCAGGCCCCGGGGTCTCTGGGGCCAACGTCCTGACTTTC. Protein sequence: CASSPGPGVSGANVLTF.

The V and J genes are TRBV6-2 or TRBV6-3 and TRBJ2-1; the match to TRBD2 covers 8 bases. This CDR3 is built from 16 residues. Trimming took 7 bases from V and 0 from J; bases not matched to a gene: 8. Germline V gene sequence: CDR1 MNHEY, CDR2 SVGEGT. Written as DNA, the CDR3 is TGTGCCAGCACCTCGTCGAGCGGGGGCTCCTACAATGAGCAGTTCTTC. It codes for CASTSSSGGSYNEQFF.

This clonotype was seen only a few times. The V and J genes are TRBV11-2 and TRBJ2-1; D not certain. The CDR3 has 15 residues. Germline CDR1 is SGHAT and CDR2 is FQNNGV. Trimming removed 2 bases from V and 3 bases from J, with 11 bases in between. The CDR3 DNA sequence: TGTGCCAGCAGCTTAAAGCGTGGGGTCTACAATGAGCAGTTCTTC. This gives the protein CASSLKRGVYNEQFF.

This clonotype has more than one count but fewer than ten. The chain has TRBV5-1 and TRBJ2-7; a weak D match, TRBD1 (6 bases). The ends were cut back, 5 bases at V and 4 bases at J, with 19 bases in the middle. The germline gives CDR1 SGHRS, CDR2 YFSETQ. This CDR3 has 15 amino acids. CDR3 sequence (DNA): TGCGCCAGCAGATCCGCCCCCGGGACACCTTACGAGCAGTACTTC. It is translated as CASRSAPGTPYEQYF.

This clonotype was detected once. The DNA for the CDR3 is TGTGCCAGCATCTCCCCCCGAGGGACCCACACAGATACGCAGTATTTT. Its translation: CASISPRGTHTDTQYF. The J gene is TRBJ2-3, the V gene TRBV7-3, with D possibly called TRBD1 or TRBD2 (5 bases each). The germline V gene encodes CDR1 SGHTA and CDR2 FQGTGA. The V end lost 7 bases, the J end lost 2 bases, and 19 bases lay between the germline ends. This CDR3 is built from 16 residues.

This clonotype was counted ten times or more. Its ends do not fully match the called genes, so a read error is possible. J is TRBJ2-5 and V is TRBV7-2; tentative D call: TRBD2 (6 bases). CDR1 and CDR2 from the germline V gene are SGHTA and FQGNSA. The CDR3 loop spans 12 amino acids. The CDR3 coding sequence is TGTGCCAGCAGCTTAGGACTAGGATTCCACGTCTTC. Amino acids: CASSLGLGFHVF.

This clonotype was detected ten times or more. The chain has TRBV11-2 and TRBJ1-4, with TRBD1 matching over 8 bases. J gave up 8 bases and V 2 bases, and 4 bases lay outside the gene matches. Germline CDR1 SGHAT, CDR2 FQNNGV. The CDR3 spans 14 residues. CDR3 residues: CASSLTGGGEKLFF. The CDR3 DNA follows: TGTGCCAGCAGCTTAACAGGGGGAGGGGAAAAACTGTTTTTT.

The chain is built from TRBV7-9 and TRBJ1-2; weak D call: TRBD1 (5 bases). Trimming pared 3 bases from V and 8 bases from J, leaving 10 bases between. Germline CDR1 is SEHNR and CDR2 is FQNEAQ (reference sequence). This CDR3 region has 12 residues. CDR3 loop: CASSFWGSGYTF. CDR3 nucleotides: TGTGCCAGCAGCTTTTGGGGGTCCGGCTACACCTTC.

This rearrangement joins TRBV6-5 to TRBJ2-3, with TRBD2 matching over 10 bases. The CDR3 is made up of 18 amino acids. V was clipped by 3 bases and J by 3 bases; unmatched bases: 12. In germline, CDR1 is MNHEY, CDR2 SVGAGI. CDR3: CASSYWGSGRWGTDTQYF. The CDR3 DNA is TGTGCCAGCAGTTATTGGGGTAGCGGGAGGTGGGGGACAGATACGCAGTATTTT.

This clonotype was detected only once. A clone one base away is much larger, so this may be a read error. CDR3 region: CAGSLYRGSNQPQHF. Written as DNA, the CDR3 is TGTGCCGGCAGCTTATACAGGGGGAGCAATCAGCCCCAGCATTTT. The chain carries TRBV7-2 and TRBJ1-5; TRBD1 matches at 8 bases. The germline CDR1 and CDR2 sequences are SGHTA and FQGNSA. CDR3 size: 15 residues.